Listed below are T cell receptor beta chains from one sample, sequenced in a study of T-cell memory formation after mild COVID-19. Each CDR3 protein gets one entry after TCRdb re-called the 5' RACE reads with MiXCR. This table holds about 350,000 distinct CDR3 sequences, around a fifth found once. Sample: PBMCs or a T cell subset sorted from them (not recorded which). These receptors all come from a man aged 18 to 35 who had mild COVID-19 (a few samples of this study predate the infection). Cell type and time point are not known. Both conserved end residues are part of each CDR3. The order of the fields is D gene, clone size, CDR3 length, J gene, V gene, CDR3 DNA, CDR3 protein. The D gene is left open where the match is weak. For some rows the clone size is stated as once, few or many, or as a class when expanded; others skip it.

d_gene: .; abundance: .; len: 13; j_gene: TRBJ1-5; v_gene: TRBV5-1; CDR3nt: TGCGCCAGCAGCAATGTAAGGTTACAGCCCCAGCATTTT; CDR3aa: CASSNVRLQPQHF
d_gene: .; abundance: .; len: 11; j_gene: TRBJ1-3; v_gene: TRBV7-2; CDR3nt: TGTGCCAGCAGCTCAGCGGACACCATATATTTT; CDR3aa: CASSSADTIYF
d_gene: .; abundance: .; len: 11; j_gene: TRBJ1-1; v_gene: TRBV20-1; CDR3nt: TGCAGTGCCCAGGGGAACACTGAAGCTTTCTTT; CDR3aa: CSAQGNTEAFF
d_gene: TRBD1; abundance: .; len: 16; j_gene: TRBJ1-6; v_gene: TRBV15; CDR3nt: TGTGCCACCAGTCCTGCGGACAGGTTCGTGAATTCACCCCTCCACTTT; CDR3aa: CATSPADRFVNSPLHF
d_gene: .; abundance: many; len: 13; j_gene: TRBJ1-1; v_gene: TRBV23-1; CDR3nt: TGCGCCAGCAGTCGGTCCGGGAACACTGAAGCTTTCTTT; CDR3aa: CASSRSGNTEAFF
d_gene: TRBD1; abundance: .; len: 14; j_gene: TRBJ2-7; v_gene: TRBV29-1; CDR3nt: TGCAGCGTTGAAGATAGGGGACAGGGTTACGAGCAGTACTTC; CDR3aa: CSVEDRGQGYEQYF
d_gene: .; abundance: .; len: 15; j_gene: TRBJ1-1; v_gene: TRBV29-1; CDR3nt: TGCAGCGTTGAAGTTAGGCGGGGATGGGCCACTGAAGCTTTCTTT; CDR3aa: CSVEVRRGWATEAFF
d_gene: .; abundance: .; len: 16; j_gene: TRBJ2-3; v_gene: TRBV5-5; CDR3nt: TGTGCCAGCAGCTTCGGACTTGGGGAGGGCACAGATACGCAGTATTTT; CDR3aa: CASSFGLGEGTDTQYF
d_gene: TRBD1; abundance: few; len: 14; j_gene: TRBJ1-2; v_gene: TRBV5-1; CDR3nt: TGCGCCAGCAGCATGGACAGGGGGAACTATGGCTACACCTTC; CDR3aa: CASSMDRGNYGYTF
d_gene: TRBD2; abundance: .; len: 14; j_gene: TRBJ2-5; v_gene: TRBV4-1; CDR3nt: TGCGCCAGCAGCCAACTAGCGGGGTCGGAGACCCAGTACTTC; CDR3aa: CASSQLAGSETQYF
d_gene: .; abundance: few; len: 11; j_gene: TRBJ2-7; v_gene: TRBV5-1; CDR3nt: TGCGCCAGCCCAAGCACCTACGAGCAGTACTTC; CDR3aa: CASPSTYEQYF
d_gene: TRBD2; abundance: many; len: 15; j_gene: TRBJ2-1; v_gene: TRBV3-1; CDR3nt: TGTGCCAGCAGCCAGACTAGCGGGGGGGCTCGGGAGCAGTTCTTC; CDR3aa: CASSQTSGGAREQFF
d_gene: TRBD1; abundance: few; len: 15; j_gene: TRBJ2-7; v_gene: TRBV20-1; CDR3nt: TGCAGTGCTAGTGTCCCCCAGCAGGGGGCGCGAGAGCAGTACTTC; CDR3aa: CSASVPQQGAREQYF
d_gene: .; abundance: many; len: 16; j_gene: TRBJ2-3; v_gene: TRBV4-2; CDR3nt: TGTGCCAGCAGCCAAGATTTAGGGGGGGCCCCAGATACGCAGTATTTT; CDR3aa: CASSQDLGGAPDTQYF
d_gene: TRBD1; abundance: few; len: 17; j_gene: TRBJ2-6; v_gene: TRBV5-1; CDR3nt: TGCGCCAGCAGCCCCCGGGACAGATTCTCTGGGGCCAACGTCCTGACTTTC; CDR3aa: CASSPRDRFSGANVLTF
d_gene: .; abundance: few; len: 15; j_gene: TRBJ2-3; v_gene: TRBV9; CDR3nt: TGTGCCAGCAGCGTAGGGGGGCATTGGGGGCATACGCAGTATTTT; CDR3aa: CASSVGGHWGHTQYF
d_gene: .; abundance: .; len: 14; j_gene: TRBJ1-1; v_gene: TRBV10-1; CDR3nt: TGCGCCAGCAGTGGGGGCAGGGTGAACACTGAAGCTTTCTTT; CDR3aa: CASSGGRVNTEAFF
d_gene: .; abundance: .; len: 12; j_gene: TRBJ2-5; v_gene: TRBV12-3/TRBV12-4; CDR3nt: TGTGCCAGCAGTCCGGTCCGGGAGACCCAGTACTTC; CDR3aa: CASSPVRETQYF
d_gene: .; abundance: .; len: 15; j_gene: TRBJ2-3; v_gene: TRBV6-5; CDR3nt: TGTGCCAGCAGTTACGCGACACCCAGCACAGATACGCAGTATTTT; CDR3aa: CASSYATPSTDTQYF
d_gene: .; abundance: .; len: 14; j_gene: TRBJ2-5; v_gene: TRBV5-6; CDR3nt: TGTGCCAGCAGCTGGGAGGACGGTCAAGAGACCCAGTACTTC; CDR3aa: CASSWEDGQETQYF
d_gene: .; abundance: few; len: 14; j_gene: TRBJ2-3; v_gene: TRBV12-3/TRBV12-4; CDR3nt: TGTGCCAGCAGGGTCAGGGGGGTTGGAGATACGCAGTATTTT; CDR3aa: CASRVRGVGDTQYF
d_gene: .; abundance: few; len: 16; j_gene: TRBJ2-2; v_gene: TRBV4-3; CDR3nt: TGCGCCAGCAGCCAAGATTTTGCCCCGAACACCGGGGAGCTGATTTTT; CDR3aa: CASSQDFAPNTGELIF
d_gene: .; abundance: .; len: 17; j_gene: TRBJ1-2; v_gene: TRBV4-3; CDR3nt: TGCGCCAGCAGCCAAGCTCCCCCCACGGGGGAAAACTATGGCTACACCTTC; CDR3aa: CASSQAPPTGENYGYTF
d_gene: TRBD1; abundance: few; len: 12; j_gene: TRBJ2-7; v_gene: TRBV20-1; CDR3nt: TGCAGTGCTATGGGACAGTCCTACGAGCAGTACTTC; CDR3aa: CSAMGQSYEQYF
d_gene: .; abundance: few; len: 15; j_gene: TRBJ1-6; v_gene: TRBV7-2; CDR3nt: TGTGCCAGCAGCTGGTTGGATTCTTGGGACTCACCCCTCCACTTT; CDR3aa: CASSWLDSWDSPLHF
d_gene: TRBD2; abundance: many; len: 15; j_gene: TRBJ2-7; v_gene: TRBV3-1; CDR3nt: TGTGCCAGCAGCCAAAATAGCGGGGGGGCCTACGAGCAGTACTTC; CDR3aa: CASSQNSGGAYEQYF
d_gene: TRBD2; abundance: .; len: 16; j_gene: TRBJ2-3; v_gene: TRBV3-1; CDR3nt: TGTGCCAGCAGCCACTCGACTAGCGGGGTTAAGGATACGCAGTATTTT; CDR3aa: CASSHSTSGVKDTQYF
d_gene: .; abundance: few; len: 17; j_gene: TRBJ2-5; v_gene: TRBV4-3; CDR3nt: TGCGCCAGCAGCCTAAGGCCTGGGGGGGGCGGAGGAGAGACCCAGTACTTC; CDR3aa: CASSLRPGGGGGETQYF
d_gene: .; abundance: few; len: 16; j_gene: TRBJ2-7; v_gene: TRBV4-2; CDR3nt: TGTGCCAGCAGCCACGGCTCAGGGGATTTCTCCTACGAGCAGTACTTC; CDR3aa: CASSHGSGDFSYEQYF
d_gene: TRBD1; abundance: .; len: 17; j_gene: TRBJ1-6; v_gene: TRBV5-4; CDR3nt: TGTGCCAGCAGCTTGGATCTTACAGGGGGGAATGGTTCACCCCTCCACTTT; CDR3aa: CASSLDLTGGNGSPLHF
d_gene: .; abundance: few; len: 14; j_gene: TRBJ1-1; v_gene: TRBV6-5; CDR3nt: TGTGCCAGCAGGTGGGGACAAACGAACACTGAAGCTTTCTTT; CDR3aa: CASRWGQTNTEAFF
d_gene: .; abundance: .; len: 13; j_gene: TRBJ1-1; v_gene: TRBV7-9; CDR3nt: TGTGCCAGCACCCTCCTACTCGACACTGAAGCTTTCTTT; CDR3aa: CASTLLLDTEAFF
d_gene: .; abundance: few; len: 14; j_gene: TRBJ1-5; v_gene: TRBV4-1; CDR3nt: TGCGCCAGCAGCCAAGAGGGGTCGGGACAGCCCCAGCATTTT; CDR3aa: CASSQEGSGQPQHF
d_gene: .; abundance: .; len: 14; j_gene: TRBJ2-3; v_gene: TRBV6-5; CDR3nt: TGTGCCAGCTCGATATCGGGGGTAGGAGATACGCAGTATTTT; CDR3aa: CASSISGVGDTQYF